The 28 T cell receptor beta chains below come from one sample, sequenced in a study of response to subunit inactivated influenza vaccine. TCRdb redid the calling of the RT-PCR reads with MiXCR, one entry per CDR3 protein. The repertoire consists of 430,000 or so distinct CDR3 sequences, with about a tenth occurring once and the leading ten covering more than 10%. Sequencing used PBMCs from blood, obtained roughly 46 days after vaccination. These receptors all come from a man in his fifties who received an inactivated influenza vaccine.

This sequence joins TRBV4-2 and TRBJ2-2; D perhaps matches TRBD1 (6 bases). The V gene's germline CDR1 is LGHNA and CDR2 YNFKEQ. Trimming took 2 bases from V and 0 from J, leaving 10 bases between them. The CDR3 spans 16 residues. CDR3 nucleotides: TGTGCCAGCAGCCAAATGGACAGAGCGAACACCGGGGAGCTGTTTTTT. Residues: CASSQMDRANTGELFF.

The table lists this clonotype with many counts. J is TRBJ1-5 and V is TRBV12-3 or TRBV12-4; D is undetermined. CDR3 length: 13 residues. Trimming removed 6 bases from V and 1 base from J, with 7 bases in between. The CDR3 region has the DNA TGTGCCAGCAGGCTGGACAGCAATCAGCCCCAGCATTTT. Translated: CASRLDSNQPQHF.

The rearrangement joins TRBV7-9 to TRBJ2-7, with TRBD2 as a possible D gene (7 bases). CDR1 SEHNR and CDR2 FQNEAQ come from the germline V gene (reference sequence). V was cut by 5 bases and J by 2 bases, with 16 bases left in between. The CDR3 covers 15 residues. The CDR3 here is CASSRDGGLPYEQYF. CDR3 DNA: TGTGCCAGCAGCCGAGACGGGGGGCTCCCCTACGAGCAGTACTTC. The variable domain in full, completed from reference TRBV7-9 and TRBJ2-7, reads DTGVSQNPRHKITKRGQNVTFRCDPISEHNRLYWYRQTLGQGPEFLTYFQNEAQLEKSRLLSDRFSAERPKGSFSTLEIQRTEQGDSAMYLCASSRDGGLPYEQYFGPGTRLTVT.

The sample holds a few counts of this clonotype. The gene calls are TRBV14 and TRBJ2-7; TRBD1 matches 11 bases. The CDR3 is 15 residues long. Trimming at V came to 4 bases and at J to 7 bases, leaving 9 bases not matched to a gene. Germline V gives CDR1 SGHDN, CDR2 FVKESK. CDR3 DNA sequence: TGTGCCAGCAGCCTTCGGACAGGGGGCGGAGAGGAGCAGTACTTC. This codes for CASSLRTGGGEEQYF.

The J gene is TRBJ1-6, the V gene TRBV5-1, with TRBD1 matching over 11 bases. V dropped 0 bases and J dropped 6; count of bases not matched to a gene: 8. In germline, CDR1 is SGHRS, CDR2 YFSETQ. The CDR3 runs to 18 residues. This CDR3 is CASSLGTGGWTGNSPLHF. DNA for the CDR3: TGCGCCAGCAGCTTGGGGACAGGGGGCTGGACGGGTAATTCACCCCTCCACTTT.

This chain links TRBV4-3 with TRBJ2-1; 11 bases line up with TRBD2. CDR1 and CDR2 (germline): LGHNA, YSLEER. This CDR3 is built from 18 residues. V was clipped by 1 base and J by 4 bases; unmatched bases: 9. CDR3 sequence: CASSQGYRLAGIYNEQFF. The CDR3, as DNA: TGCGCCAGCAGCCAAGGGTATAGACTAGCGGGGATTTACAATGAGCAGTTCTTC.

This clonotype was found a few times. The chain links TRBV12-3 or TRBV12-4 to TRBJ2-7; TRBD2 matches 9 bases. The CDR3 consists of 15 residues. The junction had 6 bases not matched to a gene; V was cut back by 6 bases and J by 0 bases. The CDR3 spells CASRWSGGPSYEQYF. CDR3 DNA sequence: TGTGCCAGCAGGTGGAGCGGGGGGCCCTCCTACGAGCAGTACTTC.

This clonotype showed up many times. CDR3 nucleotide sequence: TGTGCCAGCAGACAGTCGGGTCTTCGCGCCTACGAGCAGTACTTC. Residues: CASRQSGLRAYEQYF. The rearrangement links TRBV6-1 to TRBJ2-7; no clear D gene. Germline assignment: CDR1 MNHNS and CDR2 SASEGT. There are 15 residues in the CDR3. The V and J ends lost 6 bases and 2 bases respectively, with 17 bases between them.

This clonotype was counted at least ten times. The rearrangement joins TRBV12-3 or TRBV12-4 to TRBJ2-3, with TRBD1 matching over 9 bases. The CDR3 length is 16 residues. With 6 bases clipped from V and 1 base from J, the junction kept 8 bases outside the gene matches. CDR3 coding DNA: TGTGCCAGCAGAATCGCCGGGACAGGGCGCACAGATACGCAGTATTTT. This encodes CASRIAGTGRTDTQYF.

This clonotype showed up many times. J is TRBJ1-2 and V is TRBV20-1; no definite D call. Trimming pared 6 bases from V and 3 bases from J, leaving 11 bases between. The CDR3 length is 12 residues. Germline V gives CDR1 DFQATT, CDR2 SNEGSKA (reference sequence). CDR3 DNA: TGCAGTGCCGGGTTAGGAGACTATGGCTACACCTTC. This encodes CSAGLGDYGYTF.

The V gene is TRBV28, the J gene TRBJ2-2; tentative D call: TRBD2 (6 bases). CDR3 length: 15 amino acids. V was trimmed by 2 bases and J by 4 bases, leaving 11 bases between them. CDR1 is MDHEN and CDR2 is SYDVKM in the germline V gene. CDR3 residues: CASSLDIGSTGELFF. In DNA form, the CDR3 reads TGTGCCAGCAGTTTAGATATCGGGAGCACCGGGGAGCTGTTTTTT.

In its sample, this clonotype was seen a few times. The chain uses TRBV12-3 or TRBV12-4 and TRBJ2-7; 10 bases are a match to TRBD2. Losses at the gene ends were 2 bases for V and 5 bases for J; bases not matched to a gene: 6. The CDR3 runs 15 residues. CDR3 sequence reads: CASSLRAGGPNEQYF. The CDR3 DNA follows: TGTGCCAGCAGTTTACGAGCGGGGGGGCCCAACGAGCAGTACTTC.

The CDR3 bases are TGTGCCAGCAGCTATGCCAGTTATAATTCACCCCTCCACTTT. Translating it yields CASSYASYNSPLHF. The gene calls are TRBV7-9 and TRBJ1-6; no reliable D call. The germline V gene encodes CDR1 SEHNR and CDR2 FQNEAQ (reference sequence). This CDR3 region has 14 residues. Trimming stripped 4 bases from V and 4 bases from J, with 8 bases between.

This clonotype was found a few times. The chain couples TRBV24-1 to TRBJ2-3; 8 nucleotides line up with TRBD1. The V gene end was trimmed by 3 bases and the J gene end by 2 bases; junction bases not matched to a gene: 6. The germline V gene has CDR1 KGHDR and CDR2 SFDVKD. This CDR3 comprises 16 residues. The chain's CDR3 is CATSDRTGSNTDTQYF. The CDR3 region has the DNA TGTGCCACCAGTGATCGGACAGGGTCCAACACAGATACGCAGTATTTT.

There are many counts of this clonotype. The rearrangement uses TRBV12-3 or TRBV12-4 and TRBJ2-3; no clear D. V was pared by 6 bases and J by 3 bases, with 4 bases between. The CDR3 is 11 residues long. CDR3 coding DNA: TGTGCCAGCAGCTTAACAGATACGCAGTATTTT. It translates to CASSLTDTQYF.

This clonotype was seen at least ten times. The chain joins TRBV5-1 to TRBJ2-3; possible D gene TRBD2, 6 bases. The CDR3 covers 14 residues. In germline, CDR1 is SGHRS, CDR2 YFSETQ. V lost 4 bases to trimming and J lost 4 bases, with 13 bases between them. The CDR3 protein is CASSAGSAADTQYF. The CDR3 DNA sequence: TGCGCCAGCAGCGCGGGATCGGCGGCAGATACGCAGTATTTT.

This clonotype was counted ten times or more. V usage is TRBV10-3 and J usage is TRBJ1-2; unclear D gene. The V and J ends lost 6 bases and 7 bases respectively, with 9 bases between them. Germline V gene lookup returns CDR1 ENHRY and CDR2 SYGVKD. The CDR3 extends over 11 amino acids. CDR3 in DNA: TGTGCCATCAGCGATGCAGTTGGCTACACCTTC. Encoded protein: CAISDAVGYTF.

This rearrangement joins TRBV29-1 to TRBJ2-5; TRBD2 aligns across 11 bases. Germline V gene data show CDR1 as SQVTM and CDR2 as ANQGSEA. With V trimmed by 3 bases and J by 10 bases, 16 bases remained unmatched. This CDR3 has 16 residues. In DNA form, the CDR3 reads TGCAGCGTTGACTCCCCCTTAGCGGGAGGGTCGGGGGTCCAGTACTTC. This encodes CSVDSPLAGGSGVQYF.

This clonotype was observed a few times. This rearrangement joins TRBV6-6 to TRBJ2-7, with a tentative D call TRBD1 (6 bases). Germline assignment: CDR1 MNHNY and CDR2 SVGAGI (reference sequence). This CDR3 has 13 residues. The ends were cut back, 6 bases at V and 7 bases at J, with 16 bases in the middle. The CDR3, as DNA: TGTGCCAGCAGCTCACTCGACACAGGGGAGCAGTACTTC. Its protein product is CASSSLDTGEQYF.

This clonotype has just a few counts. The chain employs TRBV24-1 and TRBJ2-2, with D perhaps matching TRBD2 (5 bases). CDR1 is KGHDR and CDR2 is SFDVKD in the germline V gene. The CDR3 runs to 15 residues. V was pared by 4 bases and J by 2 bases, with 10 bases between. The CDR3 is CATSDQRLNTGELFF. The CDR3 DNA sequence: TGTGCCACCAGTGACCAGCGGTTAAACACCGGGGAGCTGTTTTTT.

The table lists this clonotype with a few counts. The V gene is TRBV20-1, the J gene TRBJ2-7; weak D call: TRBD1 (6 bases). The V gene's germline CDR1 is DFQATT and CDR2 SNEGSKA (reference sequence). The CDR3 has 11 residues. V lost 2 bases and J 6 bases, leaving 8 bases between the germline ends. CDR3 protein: CSARLDSEQYF. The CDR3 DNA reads TGCAGTGCTAGATTGGACAGCGAGCAGTACTTC.

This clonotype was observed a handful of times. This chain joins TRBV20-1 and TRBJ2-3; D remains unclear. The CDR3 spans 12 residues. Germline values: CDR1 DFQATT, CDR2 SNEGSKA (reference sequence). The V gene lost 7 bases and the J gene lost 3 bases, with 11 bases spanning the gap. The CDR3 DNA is TGCAGTGTTCTGGGGATGACAGATACGCAGTATTTT. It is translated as CSVLGMTDTQYF.

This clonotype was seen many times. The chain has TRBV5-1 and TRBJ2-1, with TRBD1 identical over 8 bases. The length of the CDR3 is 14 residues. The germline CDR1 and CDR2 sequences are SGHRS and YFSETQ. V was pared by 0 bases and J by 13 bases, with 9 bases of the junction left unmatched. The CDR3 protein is CASSLGTGGVNQFF. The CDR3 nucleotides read TGCGCCAGCAGCTTGGGCACAGGGGGAGTTAATCAGTTCTTC.

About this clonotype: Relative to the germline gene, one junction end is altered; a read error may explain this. CDR3 amino acids: CACRPNSNQPQHF. CDR3 sequence (DNA): TGTGCCTGCAGGCCAAATAGCAATCAGCCCCAGCATTTT. This chain connects TRBV28 to TRBJ1-5; D not resolved. Germline V lookup: CDR1 MDHEN, CDR2 SYDVKM. This CDR3 has 13 residues.

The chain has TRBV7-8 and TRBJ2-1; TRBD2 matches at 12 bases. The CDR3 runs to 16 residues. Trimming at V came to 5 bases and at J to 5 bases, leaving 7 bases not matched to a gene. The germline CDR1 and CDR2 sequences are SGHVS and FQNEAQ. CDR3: CASSRGLAGFNNEQFF. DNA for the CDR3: TGTGCCAGCAGCCGTGGACTAGCGGGGTTCAACAATGAGCAGTTCTTC.

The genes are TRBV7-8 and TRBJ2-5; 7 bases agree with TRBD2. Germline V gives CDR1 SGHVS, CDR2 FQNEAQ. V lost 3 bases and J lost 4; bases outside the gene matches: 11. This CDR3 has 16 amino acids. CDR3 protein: CASSFYQREIGETQYF. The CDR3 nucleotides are TGTGCCAGCAGCTTTTATCAGCGGGAAATCGGAGAGACCCAGTACTTC.

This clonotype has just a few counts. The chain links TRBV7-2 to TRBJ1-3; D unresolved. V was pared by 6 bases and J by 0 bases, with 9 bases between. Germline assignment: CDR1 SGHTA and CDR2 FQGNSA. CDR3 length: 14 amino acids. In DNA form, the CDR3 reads TGTGCCAGCAGTCCACAGCTCTCTGGAAACACCATATATTTT. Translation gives CASSPQLSGNTIYF.

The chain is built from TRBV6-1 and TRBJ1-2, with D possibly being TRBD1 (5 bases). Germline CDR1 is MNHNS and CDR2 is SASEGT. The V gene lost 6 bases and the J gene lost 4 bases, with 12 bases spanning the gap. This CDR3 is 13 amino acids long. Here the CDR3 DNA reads TGTGCCAGCAGGCCGCGGGACGGCTATGGCTACACCTTC. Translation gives CASRPRDGYGYTF.